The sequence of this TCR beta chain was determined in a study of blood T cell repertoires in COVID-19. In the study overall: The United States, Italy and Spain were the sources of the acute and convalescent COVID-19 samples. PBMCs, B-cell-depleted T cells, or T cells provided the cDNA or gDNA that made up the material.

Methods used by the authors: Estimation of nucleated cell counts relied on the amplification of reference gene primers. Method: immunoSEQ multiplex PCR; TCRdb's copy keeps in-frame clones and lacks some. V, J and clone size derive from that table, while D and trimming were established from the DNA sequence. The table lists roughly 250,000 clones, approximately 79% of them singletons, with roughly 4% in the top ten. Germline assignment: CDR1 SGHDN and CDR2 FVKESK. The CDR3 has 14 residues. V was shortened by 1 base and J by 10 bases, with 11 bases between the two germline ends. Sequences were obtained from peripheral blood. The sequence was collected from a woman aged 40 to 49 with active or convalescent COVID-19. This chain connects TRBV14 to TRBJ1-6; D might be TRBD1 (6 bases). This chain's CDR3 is CASSQAQGISPLHF. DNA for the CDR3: TGTGCCAGCAGCCAAGCCCAGGGGATCTCACCCCTCCACTTT.